This T cell receptor (beta chain) was captured in a study of blood T cell repertoires in COVID-19. Authors' data handling: Counts of nucleated cells, estimated from reference gene primer amplification, were obtained. Assay used: immunoSEQ multiplex PCR; TCRdb lists only in-frame clones, some missing. That table furnishes V, J and clone size, whereas the DNA furnished D and trimming. The sample has some 300,000 clones, around nine tenths seen once. Per the germline V gene, CDR1 is LNHNV and CDR2 is YYDKDF (reference sequence). V was trimmed by 0 bases and J by 6 bases, leaving 8 bases between them. The CDR3 is 13 amino acids.

The sample comprised peripheral blood. The sequence derives from a woman in her 70s with COVID-19, enrolled during active disease. This chain joins TRBV15 and TRBJ1-2, with D hard to call. The CDR3 protein is CATSRDFADGYTF. CDR3 sequence (DNA): TGTGCCACCAGCAGAGATTTTGCGGATGGCTACACCTTC.